One TCR beta chain is described in this entry. Its target is unknown. The data belong to a study of shared clonotypes between healthy human individuals. Study background: The study used three CD4 naive, three CD4 memory, two CD8 naive and one CD8 memory plate per donor.

J lost 4 bases, V lost 5 bases, and 12 bases had no gene match. The length of the CDR3 is 16 residues. The germline V gene has CDR1 SGHTA and CDR2 FQGTGA. The table came from immunoSEQ multiplex PCR; TCRdb's copy has only in-frame clones and leaves some out. The sample carries 1 million to 1.2 million clones, 60% to 80% recorded once. Whole-study results and caveats: With a few donors compared, 4% to 5.5% of naive CD4 clonotypes were shared.

The clonotype comes from a man younger than 35 in good health. Some clones in this sample may be carry-over from other donors' samples. Sequencing used memory CD4+ T cells from PBMCs. Subset in this sample: CD45RA-negative fraction. This rearrangement joins TRBV7-3 to TRBJ2-3, with 7 bases aligning to TRBD2. Here the CDR3 reads CASSIGLGLIADTQYF. Here the CDR3 DNA reads TGTGCCAGCAGCATCGGACTAGGCTTAATTGCAGATACGCAGTATTTT.